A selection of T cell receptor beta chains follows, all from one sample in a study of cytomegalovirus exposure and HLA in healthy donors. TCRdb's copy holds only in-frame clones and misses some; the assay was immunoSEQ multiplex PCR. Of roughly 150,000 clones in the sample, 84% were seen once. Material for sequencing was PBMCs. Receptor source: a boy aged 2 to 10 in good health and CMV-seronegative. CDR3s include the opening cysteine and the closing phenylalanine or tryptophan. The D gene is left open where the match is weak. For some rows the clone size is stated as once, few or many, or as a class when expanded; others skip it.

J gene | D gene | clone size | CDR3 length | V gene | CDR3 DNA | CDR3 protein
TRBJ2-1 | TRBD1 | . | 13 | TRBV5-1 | TGCGCCAGCAGCGCGACAGGGGTGGATGAGCAGTTCTTC | CASSATGVDEQFF
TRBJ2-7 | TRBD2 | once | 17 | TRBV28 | TGTGCCAGCAGTCCCGCCTCACGCGGGAGAACGCCCTACGAGCAGTACTTC | CASSPASRGRTPYEQYF
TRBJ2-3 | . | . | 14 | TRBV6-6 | TGTGCCAGCAGTTACTCGCCCGCACTAGATACGCAGTATTTT | CASSYSPALDTQYF
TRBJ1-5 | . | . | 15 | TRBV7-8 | TGTGCCAGCAGCTTAGGACAGGAACGAAATCAGCCCCAGCATTTT | CASSLGQERNQPQHF
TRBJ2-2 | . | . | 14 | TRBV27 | TGTGCCAGCAGTTTTCGGGCGAACACCGGGGAGCTGTTTTTT | CASSFRANTGELFF
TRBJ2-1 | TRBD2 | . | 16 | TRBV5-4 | TGTGCCAGCAGCCGACCGGGACTAGCGGGGGAAGGGGAGCAGTTCTTC | CASSRPGLAGEGEQFF
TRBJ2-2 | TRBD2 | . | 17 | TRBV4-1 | TGCGCCAGCAGCCAAGAGGGACTAGCGGCGAACACCGGGGAGCTGTTTTTT | CASSQEGLAANTGELFF
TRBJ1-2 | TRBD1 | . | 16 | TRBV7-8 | TGTGCCAGCAGCTTATCCGGGACAGGACAATATTATGGCTACACCTTC | CASSLSGTGQYYGYTF
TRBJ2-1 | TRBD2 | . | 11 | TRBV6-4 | TGTGCCAGCAGTGGCGGGGGTTATGCGTTCTTC | CASSGGGYAFF
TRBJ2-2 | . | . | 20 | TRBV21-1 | TGTGCCAGCAGCAAAGGAGAAACTAGCGGGAGTCTGAAGAACACCGGGGAGCTGTTTTTT | CASSKGETSGSLKNTGELFF
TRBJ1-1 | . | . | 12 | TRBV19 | TGTGCCAGTAATATGCTAGGCACTGAAGCTTTCTTT | CASNMLGTEAFF
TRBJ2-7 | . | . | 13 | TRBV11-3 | TGTGCCAGGTTTCTGTGGCTGCCCTACGAGCAGTACTTC | CARFLWLPYEQYF
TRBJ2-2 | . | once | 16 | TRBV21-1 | TGTGCCAGCAGCAAAGAAACTAGCTGCTCCACCGGGGAGCTGTTTTTT | CASSKETSCSTGELFF
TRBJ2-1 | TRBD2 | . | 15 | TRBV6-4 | TGTGCCAGCAGTGACAAAGCGGGGGGAAAAGATGAGCAGTTCTTC | CASSDKAGGKDEQFF
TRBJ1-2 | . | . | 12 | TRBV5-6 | TGTGCCAGCAGAGGCAGGGGTTATGGCTACACCTTC | CASRGRGYGYTF
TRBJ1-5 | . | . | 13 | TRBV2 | TGTGCCAGCCTTCGGGGTTACAATCAGCCCCAGCATTTT | CASLRGYNQPQHF
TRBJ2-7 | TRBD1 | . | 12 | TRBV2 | TGTGCCGTGGCCGACAGGGGTTACGAGCAGTACTTC | CAVADRGYEQYF
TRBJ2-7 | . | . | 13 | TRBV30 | TGTGCCGGTTCCGGGGACATCGCCTACGAGCAGTACTTC | CAGSGDIAYEQYF
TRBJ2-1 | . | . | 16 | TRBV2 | TGTGCCAGCAGTGTGGGAACCGGCGGGACGGTTGGGGAGCAGTTCTTC | CASSVGTGGTVGEQFF
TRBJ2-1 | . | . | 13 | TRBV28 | TGTGCCAGCAGTTATGTGGCGAGGGCTGAGCAGTTCTTC | CASSYVARAEQFF
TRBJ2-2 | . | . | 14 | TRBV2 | TGTGCCAGCAGTGGGTTTTCGAGCACCGGGGAGCTGTTTTTT | CASSGFSSTGELFF
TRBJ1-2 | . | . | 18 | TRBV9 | TGTGCCAGCAGCGTAGCTTCAGCGACGACCGGTGGAGTATATGGCTACACCTTC | CASSVASATTGGVYGYTF
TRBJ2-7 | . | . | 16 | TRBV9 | TGTGCCAGCAGCGTCGAACCCGGGACATTAGGAGACGAGCAGTACTTC | CASSVEPGTLGDEQYF
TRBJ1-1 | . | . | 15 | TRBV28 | TGTGCCAGCAGTTTATTAGGAACAGCGAACACTGAAGCTTTCTTT | CASSLLGTANTEAFF
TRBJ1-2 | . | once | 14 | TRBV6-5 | TGTGCCAGCAGCAGAGACAGGAAGAGGTATGGCTACACCTTC | CASSRDRKRYGYTF
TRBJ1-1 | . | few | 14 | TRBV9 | TGTGCCAGCAGCCCCAGCGGGGGGAACACTGAAGCTTTCTTT | CASSPSGGNTEAFF
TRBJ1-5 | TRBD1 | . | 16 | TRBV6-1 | TGTGCCAGCAGTGATTCCGGGACAGGGGTTTGGCAGCCCCAGCATTTT | CASSDSGTGVWQPQHF
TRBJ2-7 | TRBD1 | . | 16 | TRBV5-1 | TGCGCCAGCAACTTGGGGTCGGGACAGGGGGGCTACGAGCAGTACTTC | CASNLGSGQGGYEQYF
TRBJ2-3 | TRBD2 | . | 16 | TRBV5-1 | TGCGCCAGCAGCACCGGACTAGCGGGGGGCACAGATACGCAGTATTTT | CASSTGLAGGTDTQYF
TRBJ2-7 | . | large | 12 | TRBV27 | TGTGCCAGCAGTTTGGGAACAGGGAAACAGTACTTC | CASSLGTGKQYF
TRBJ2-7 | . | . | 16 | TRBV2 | TGTGCCAGCAGTGTTTTCGGCTTTCGAGCGAATCACGAGCAGTACTTC | CASSVFGFRANHEQYF
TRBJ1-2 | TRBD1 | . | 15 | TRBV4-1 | TGCGCCAGCAAGGGACAGGGGGCTGAGAGCTATGGCTACACCTTC | CASKGQGAESYGYTF
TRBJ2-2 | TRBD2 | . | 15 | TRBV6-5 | TGTGCCAGCAGTCCGGGACTAGCGACTCCCGGGGAGCTGTTTTTT | CASSPGLATPGELFF
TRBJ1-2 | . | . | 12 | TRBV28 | TGTGCCAGCAGAACAGGGAAGCTTGGCTACACCTTC | CASRTGKLGYTF
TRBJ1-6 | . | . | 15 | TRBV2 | TGTGCCAGCAGTATAGAGAGCTCCTATAATTCACCCCTCCACTTT | CASSIESSYNSPLHF
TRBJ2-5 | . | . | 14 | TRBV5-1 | TGCGCCAGCAGCTTGGATAGCTCCCCGGAGACCCAGTACTTC | CASSLDSSPETQYF
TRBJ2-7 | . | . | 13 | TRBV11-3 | TGTGCCAGCAGCTTAGTCCAGGTTAGCGAGCAGTACTTC | CASSLVQVSEQYF
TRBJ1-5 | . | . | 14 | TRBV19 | TGTGCCAGTAGTTTAAGAGTTGGCAATCAGCCCCAGCATTTT | CASSLRVGNQPQHF
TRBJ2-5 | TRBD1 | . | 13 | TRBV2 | TGTGCCGGGACCGGGACAGATCAAGAGACCCAGTACTTC | CAGTGTDQETQYF
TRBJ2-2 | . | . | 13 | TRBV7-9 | TGTGCCAGCGGACACAGGGCCCCCGGGGAGCTGTTTTTT | CASGHRAPGELFF
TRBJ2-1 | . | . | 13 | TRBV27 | TGTGCCAGCAGGCCCAGCTCCTACAATGAGCAGTTCTTC | CASRPSSYNEQFF
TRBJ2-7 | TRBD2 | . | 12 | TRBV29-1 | TGCAGCGTTGAACTAGCGGCCTACGAGCAGTACTTC | CSVELAAYEQYF
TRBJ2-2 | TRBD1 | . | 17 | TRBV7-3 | TGTGCCAGCAGCCAACTACCGGGACAGGGTACCCCCGGGGAGCTGTTTTTT | CASSQLPGQGTPGELFF
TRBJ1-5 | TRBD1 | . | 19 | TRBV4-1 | TGCGCCAGCAGCCAAGATCTACAGGGGGCAAACAAAGCCAATCAGCCCCAGCATTTT | CASSQDLQGANKANQPQHF
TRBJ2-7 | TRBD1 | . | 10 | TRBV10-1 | TGCGCCAGCGTCAGGGGGCAAAAGTACTTC | CASVRGQKYF
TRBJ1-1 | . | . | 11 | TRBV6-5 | TGCGCCAGCAGTAGAGGCATTGAAGCTTTCTTT | CASSRGIEAFF
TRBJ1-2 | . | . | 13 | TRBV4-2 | TGTGCCAGCAGCCCGACGGGGGTTGGTGGCTACACCTTC | CASSPTGVGGYTF
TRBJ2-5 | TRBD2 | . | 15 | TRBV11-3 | TGTGCCAGCAGCTCCGGGACTAGCGGGGGAGAGACCCAGTACTTC | CASSSGTSGGETQYF
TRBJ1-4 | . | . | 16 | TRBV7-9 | TGTGCCAGCAGCTTACTCTCGGTAACACAGGGAGAAAAACTGTTTTTT | CASSLLSVTQGEKLFF